This T cell receptor beta chain was identified during a study of shared clonotypes between healthy human individuals. In the source study's methods: ImmunoSEQ supplied junction-only sequences lacking quality scores, so filtering was different. Produced via immunoSEQ multiplex PCR; TCRdb's table is partial and in-frame only. V, J and clone size derive from that table, while D and trimming were established from the DNA sequence. Counted here are approximately 740,000 clones, over 65% occurring once; the ten biggest clones make up about 1.7%. As for this clone: Its antigen is currently unknown.

A split of CD4+ cells into CD45RA+ naive and CD45RA-negative memory subsets was performed. The study's findings and limits: Among donors, sharing of clonotypes was expected to be affected by sequencing depth. The represented genetic and exposure-history diversity was limited by the small number of donors.

The CDR3 spans 14 residues. Germline V gene lookup returns CDR1 KGHSH and CDR2 LQKENI. J was trimmed by 3 bases and V by 5 bases; bases with no gene match: 4. This TCR derives from a woman in her thirties in good health. What was sequenced was memory CD4+ T cells sorted from blood. Subset specified: CD45RA-negative fraction. The chain combines TRBV18 with TRBJ1-1, with TRBD1 identical over 9 bases. The CDR3 sequence: CASSARDRDTEAFF. The CDR3 DNA follows: TGTGCCAGCTCAGCTAGGGACAGGGACACTGAAGCTTTCTTT.